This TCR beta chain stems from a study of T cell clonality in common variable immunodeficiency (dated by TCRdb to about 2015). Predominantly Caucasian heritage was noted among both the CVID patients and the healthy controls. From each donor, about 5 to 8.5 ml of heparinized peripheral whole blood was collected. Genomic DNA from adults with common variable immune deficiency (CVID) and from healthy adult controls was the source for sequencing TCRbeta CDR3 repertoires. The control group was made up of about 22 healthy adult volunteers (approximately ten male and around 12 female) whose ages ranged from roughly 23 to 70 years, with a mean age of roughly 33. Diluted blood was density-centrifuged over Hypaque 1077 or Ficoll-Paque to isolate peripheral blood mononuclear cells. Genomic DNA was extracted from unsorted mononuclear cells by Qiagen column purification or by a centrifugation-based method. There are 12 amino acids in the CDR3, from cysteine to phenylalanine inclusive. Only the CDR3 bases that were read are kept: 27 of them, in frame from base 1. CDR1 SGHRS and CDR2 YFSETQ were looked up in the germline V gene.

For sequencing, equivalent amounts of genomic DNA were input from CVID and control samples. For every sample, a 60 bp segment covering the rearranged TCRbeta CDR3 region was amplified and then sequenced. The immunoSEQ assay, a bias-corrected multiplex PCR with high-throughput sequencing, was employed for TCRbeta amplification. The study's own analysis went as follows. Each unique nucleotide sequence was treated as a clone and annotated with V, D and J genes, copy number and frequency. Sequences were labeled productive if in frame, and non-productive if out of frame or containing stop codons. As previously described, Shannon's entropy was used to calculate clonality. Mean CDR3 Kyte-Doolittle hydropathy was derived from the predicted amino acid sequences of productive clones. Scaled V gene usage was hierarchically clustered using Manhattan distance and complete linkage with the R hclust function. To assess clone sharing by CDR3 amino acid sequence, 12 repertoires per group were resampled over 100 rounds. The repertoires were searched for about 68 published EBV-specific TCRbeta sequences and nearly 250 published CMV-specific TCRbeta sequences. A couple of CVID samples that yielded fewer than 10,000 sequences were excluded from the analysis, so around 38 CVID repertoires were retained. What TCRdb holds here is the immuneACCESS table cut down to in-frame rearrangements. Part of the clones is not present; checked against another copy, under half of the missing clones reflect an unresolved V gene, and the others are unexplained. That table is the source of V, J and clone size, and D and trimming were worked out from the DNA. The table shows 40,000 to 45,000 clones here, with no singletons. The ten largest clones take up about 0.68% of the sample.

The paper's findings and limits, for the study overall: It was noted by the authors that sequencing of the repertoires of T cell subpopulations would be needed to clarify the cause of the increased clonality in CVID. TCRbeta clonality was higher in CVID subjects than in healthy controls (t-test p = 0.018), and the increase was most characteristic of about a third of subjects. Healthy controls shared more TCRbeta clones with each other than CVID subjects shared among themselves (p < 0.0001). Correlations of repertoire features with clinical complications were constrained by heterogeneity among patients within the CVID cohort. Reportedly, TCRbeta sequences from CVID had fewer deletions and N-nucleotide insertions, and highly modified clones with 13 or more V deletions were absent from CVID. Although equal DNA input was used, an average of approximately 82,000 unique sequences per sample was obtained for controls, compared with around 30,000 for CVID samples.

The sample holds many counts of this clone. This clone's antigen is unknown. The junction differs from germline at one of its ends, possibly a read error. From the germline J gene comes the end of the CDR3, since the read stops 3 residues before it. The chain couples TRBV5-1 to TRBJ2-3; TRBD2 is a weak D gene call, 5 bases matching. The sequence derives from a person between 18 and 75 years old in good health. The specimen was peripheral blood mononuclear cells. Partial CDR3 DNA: TGCGCCAGCAGCCGGACTCTAGATGCG. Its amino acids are CASSRTLDA. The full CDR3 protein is CASSRTLDAQYF.